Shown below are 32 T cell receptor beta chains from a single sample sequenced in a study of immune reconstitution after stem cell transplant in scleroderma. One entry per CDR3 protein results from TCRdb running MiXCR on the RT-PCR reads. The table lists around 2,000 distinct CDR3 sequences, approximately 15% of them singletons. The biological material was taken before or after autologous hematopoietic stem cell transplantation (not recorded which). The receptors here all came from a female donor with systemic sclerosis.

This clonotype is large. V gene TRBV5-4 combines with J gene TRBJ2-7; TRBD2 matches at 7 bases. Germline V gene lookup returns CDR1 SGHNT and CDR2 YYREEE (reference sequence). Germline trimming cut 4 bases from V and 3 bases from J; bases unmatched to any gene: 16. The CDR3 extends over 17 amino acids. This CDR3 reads CASSLGGGVTTLYEQYF. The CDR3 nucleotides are TGTGCCAGCAGCCTGGGGGGAGGGGTAACCACCCTCTACGAGCAGTACTTC. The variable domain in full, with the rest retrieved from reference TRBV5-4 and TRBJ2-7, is ETGVTQSPTHLIKTRGQQVTLRCSSQSGHNTVSWYQQALGQGPQFIFQYYREEENGRGNFPPRFSGLQFPNYSSELNVNALELDDSALYLCASSLGGGVTTLYEQYFGPGTRLTVT.

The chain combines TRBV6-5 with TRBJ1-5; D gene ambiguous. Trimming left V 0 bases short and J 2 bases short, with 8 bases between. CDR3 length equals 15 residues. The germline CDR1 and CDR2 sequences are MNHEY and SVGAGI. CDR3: CASSYSRQGNQPQHF. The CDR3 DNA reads TGTGCCAGCAGTTACTCGAGGCAGGGCAATCAGCCCCAGCATTTT.

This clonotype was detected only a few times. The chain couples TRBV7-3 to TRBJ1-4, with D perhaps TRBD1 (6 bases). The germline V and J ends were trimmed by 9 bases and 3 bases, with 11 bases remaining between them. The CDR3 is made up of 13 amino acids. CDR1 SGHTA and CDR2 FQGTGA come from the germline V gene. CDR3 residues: CASAGGPNEKLFF. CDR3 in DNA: TGTGCCAGTGCCGGGGGGCCTAATGAAAAACTGTTTTTT. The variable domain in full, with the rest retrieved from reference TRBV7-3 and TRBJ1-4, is GAGVSQTPSNKVTEKGKYVELRCDPISGHTALYWYRQSLGQGPEFLIYFQGTGAADDSGLPNDRFFAVRPEGSVSTLKIQRTERGDSAVYLCASAGGPNEKLFFGSGTQLSVL.

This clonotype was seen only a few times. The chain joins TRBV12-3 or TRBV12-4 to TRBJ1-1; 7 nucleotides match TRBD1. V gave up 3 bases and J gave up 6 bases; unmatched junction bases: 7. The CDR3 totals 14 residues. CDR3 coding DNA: TGTGCCAGCAGTTTTGATAGGGGGCGGTCTGAAGCTTTCTTT. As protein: CASSFDRGRSEAFF.

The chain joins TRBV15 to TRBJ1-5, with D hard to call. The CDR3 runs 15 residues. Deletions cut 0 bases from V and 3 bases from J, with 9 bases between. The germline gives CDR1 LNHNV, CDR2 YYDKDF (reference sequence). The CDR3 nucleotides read TGTGCCACCAGCAGAGAGACCAGTGCCAATCAGCCCCAGCATTTT. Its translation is CATSRETSANQPQHF. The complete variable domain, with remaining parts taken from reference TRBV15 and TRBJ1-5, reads DAMVIQNPRYQVTQFGKPVTLSCSQTLNHNVMYWYQQKSSQAPKLLFHYYDKDFNNEADTPDNFQSRRPNTSFCFLDIRSPGLGDTAMYLCATSRETSANQPQHFGDGTRLSIL.

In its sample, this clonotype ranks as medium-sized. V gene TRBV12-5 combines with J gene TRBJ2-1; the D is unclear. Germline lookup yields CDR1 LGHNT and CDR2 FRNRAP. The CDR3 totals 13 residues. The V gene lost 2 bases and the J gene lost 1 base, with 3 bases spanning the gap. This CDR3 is CASGLSSYNEQFF. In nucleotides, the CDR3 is TGTGCTAGTGGTTTGAGTTCCTACAATGAGCAGTTCTTC.

Here the CDR3 reads CASRLDRGTYNEQFF. The CDR3 DNA follows: TGTGCCAGCAGGTTGGACAGGGGAACCTACAATGAGCAGTTCTTC. The V gene is TRBV2, the J gene TRBJ2-1; 9 bases line up with TRBD1. J was trimmed by 2 bases and V by 6 bases; bases with no gene match: 5. CDR1 and CDR2 from the germline V gene are SNHLY and FYNNEI. The CDR3 totals 15 residues.

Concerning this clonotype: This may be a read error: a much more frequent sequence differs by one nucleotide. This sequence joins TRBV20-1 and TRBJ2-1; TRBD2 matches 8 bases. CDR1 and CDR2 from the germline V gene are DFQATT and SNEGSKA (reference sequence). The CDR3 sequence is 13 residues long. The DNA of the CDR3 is TGCAGTGCCCGGGGGGGCCTAAGAAATGGGCAGTTCTTC. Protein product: CSARGGLRNGQFF.

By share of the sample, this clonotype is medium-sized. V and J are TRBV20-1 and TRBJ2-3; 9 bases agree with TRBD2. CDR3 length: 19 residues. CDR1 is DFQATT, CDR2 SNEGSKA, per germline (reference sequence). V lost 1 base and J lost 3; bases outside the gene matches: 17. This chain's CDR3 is CSARAGDPLAGVITDTQYF. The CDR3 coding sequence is TGCAGTGCTAGAGCGGGAGATCCATTAGCGGGGGTGATAACAGATACGCAGTATTTT.

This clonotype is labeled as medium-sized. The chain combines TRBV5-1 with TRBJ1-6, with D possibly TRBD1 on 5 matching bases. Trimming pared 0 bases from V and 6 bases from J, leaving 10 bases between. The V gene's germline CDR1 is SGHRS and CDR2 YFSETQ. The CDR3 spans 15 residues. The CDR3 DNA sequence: TGCGCCAGCAGCTTGGATCAGGGCGGTAATTCACCCCTCCACTTT. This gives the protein CASSLDQGGNSPLHF. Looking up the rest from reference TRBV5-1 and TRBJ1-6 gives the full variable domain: KAGVTQTPRYLIKTRGQQVTLSCSPISGHRSVSWYQQTPGQGLQFLFEYFSETQRNKGNFPGRFSGRQFSNSRSEMNVSTLELGDSALYLCASSLDQGGNSPLHFGNGTRLTVT.

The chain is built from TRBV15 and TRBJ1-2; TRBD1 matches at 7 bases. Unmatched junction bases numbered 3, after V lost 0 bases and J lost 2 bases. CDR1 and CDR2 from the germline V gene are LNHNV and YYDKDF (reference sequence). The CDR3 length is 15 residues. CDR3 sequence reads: CATSRDETGNYGYTF. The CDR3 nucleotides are TGTGCCACCAGCAGAGATGAGACAGGGAACTATGGCTACACCTTC.

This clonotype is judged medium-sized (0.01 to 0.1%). The CDR3 region has the DNA TGTGCCAGCTCCGAAGGACAGGTCAATGAGCAGTTCTTC. Translating it yields CASSEGQVNEQFF. This rearrangement joins TRBV18 to TRBJ2-1; 7 positions agree with TRBD1. CDR3 size: 13 residues. With V trimmed by 6 bases and J by 6 bases, 5 bases remained unmatched. CDR1 and CDR2 (germline): KGHSH, LQKENI.

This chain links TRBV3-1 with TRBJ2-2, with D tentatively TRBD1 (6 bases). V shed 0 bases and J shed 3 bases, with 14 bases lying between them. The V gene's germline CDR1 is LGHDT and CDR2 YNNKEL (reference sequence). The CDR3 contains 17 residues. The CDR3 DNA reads TGTGCCAGCAGCCAAGATTTTGGCAGGGGAGACACCGGGGAGCTGTTTTTT. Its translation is CASSQDFGRGDTGELFF. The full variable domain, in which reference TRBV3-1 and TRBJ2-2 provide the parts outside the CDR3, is DTAVSQTPKYLVTQMGNDKSIKCEQNLGHDTMYWYKQDSKKFLKIMFSYNNKELIINETVPNRFSPKSPDKAHLNLHINSLELGDSAVYFCASSQDFGRGDTGELFFGEGSRLTVL.

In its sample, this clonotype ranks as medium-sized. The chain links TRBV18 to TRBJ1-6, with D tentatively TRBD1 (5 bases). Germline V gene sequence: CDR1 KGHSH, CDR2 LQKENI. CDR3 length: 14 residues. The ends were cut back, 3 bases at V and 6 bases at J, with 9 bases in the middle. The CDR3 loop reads CASSPAGLNSPLHF. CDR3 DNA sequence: TGTGCCAGCTCACCGGCGGGACTTAATTCACCCCTCCACTTT.

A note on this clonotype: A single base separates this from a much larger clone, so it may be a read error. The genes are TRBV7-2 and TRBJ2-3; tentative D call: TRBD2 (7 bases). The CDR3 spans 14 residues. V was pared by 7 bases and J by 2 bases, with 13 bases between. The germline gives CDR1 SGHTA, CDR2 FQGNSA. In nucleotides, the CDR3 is TGTGCCAGCATGCGGGGGCCTCACACAGATACGCAGTATTTT. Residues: CASMRGPHTDTQYF. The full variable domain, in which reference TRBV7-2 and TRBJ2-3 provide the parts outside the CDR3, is GAGVSQSPSNKVTEKGKDVELRCDPISGHTALYWYRQSLGQGLEFLIYFQGNSAPDKSGLPSDRFSAERTGGSVSTLTIQRTQQEDSAVYLCASMRGPHTDTQYFGPGTRLTVL.

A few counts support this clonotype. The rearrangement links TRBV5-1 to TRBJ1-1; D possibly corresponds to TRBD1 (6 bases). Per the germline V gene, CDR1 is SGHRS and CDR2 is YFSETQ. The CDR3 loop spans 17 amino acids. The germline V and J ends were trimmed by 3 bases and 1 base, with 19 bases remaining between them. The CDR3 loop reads CASSWGGQWKPNTEAFF. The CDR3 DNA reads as TGCGCCAGCAGCTGGGGGGGGCAATGGAAGCCGAACACTGAAGCTTTCTTT.

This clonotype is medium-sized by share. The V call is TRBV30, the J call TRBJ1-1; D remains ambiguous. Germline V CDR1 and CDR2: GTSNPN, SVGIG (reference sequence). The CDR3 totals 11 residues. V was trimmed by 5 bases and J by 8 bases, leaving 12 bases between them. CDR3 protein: CAWGGLAEAFF. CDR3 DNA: TGTGCCTGGGGAGGTCTCGCCGAAGCTTTCTTT.

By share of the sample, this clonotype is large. Here the CDR3 DNA reads TGTGCCAGCAGCCCTACTAGCGGTTCGGGGCGTGAGCAGTTCTTC. As protein: CASSPTSGSGREQFF. This rearrangement joins TRBV6-2 or TRBV6-3 to TRBJ2-1; 8 bases fit TRBD2. CDR1 is MNHEY and CDR2 is SVGEGT in the germline V gene. J gave up 9 bases and V 6 bases, and 13 bases lay outside the gene matches. The CDR3 is 15 amino acids.

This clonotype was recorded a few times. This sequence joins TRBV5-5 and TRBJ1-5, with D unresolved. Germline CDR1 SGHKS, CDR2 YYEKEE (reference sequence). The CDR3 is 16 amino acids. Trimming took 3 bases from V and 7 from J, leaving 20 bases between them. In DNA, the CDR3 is TGTGCCAGCAGCTCCGACACGGACCGCTACGGCCAGCCCCAGCATTTT. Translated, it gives CASSSDTDRYGQPQHF. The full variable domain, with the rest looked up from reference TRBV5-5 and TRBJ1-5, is DAGVTQSPTHLIKTRGQQVTLRCSPISGHKSVSWYQQVLGQGPQFIFQYYEKEERGRGNFPDRFSARQFPNYSSELNVNALLLGDSALYLCASSSDTDRYGQPQHFGDGTRLSIL.

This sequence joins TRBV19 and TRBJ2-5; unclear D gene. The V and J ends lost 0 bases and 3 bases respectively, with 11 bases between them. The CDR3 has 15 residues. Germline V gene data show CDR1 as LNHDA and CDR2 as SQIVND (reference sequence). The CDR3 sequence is CASSIEQNAEETQYF. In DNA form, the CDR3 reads TGTGCCAGTAGTATAGAACAGAACGCCGAAGAGACCCAGTACTTC.

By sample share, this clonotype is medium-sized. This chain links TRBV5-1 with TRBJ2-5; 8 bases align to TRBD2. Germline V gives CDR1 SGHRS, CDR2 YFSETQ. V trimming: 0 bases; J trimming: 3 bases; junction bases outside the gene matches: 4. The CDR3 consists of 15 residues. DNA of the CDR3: TGCGCCAGCAGCTTGGATGGGACTAGGGAAGAGACCCAGTACTTC. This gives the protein CASSLDGTREETQYF.

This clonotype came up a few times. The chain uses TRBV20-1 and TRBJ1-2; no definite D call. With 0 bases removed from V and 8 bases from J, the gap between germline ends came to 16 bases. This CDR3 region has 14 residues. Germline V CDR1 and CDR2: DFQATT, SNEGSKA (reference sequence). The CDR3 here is CSARDPTDLGGYTF. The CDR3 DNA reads TGCAGTGCTAGAGATCCAACCGACCTCGGCGGCTACACCTTC.

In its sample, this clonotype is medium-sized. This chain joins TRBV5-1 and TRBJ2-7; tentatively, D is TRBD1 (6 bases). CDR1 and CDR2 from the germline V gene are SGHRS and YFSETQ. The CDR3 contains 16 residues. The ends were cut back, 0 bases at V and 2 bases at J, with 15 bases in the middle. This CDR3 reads CASSLDSGQRTYEQYF. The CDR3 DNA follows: TGCGCCAGCAGCTTGGACTCAGGACAGAGAACCTACGAGCAGTACTTC.

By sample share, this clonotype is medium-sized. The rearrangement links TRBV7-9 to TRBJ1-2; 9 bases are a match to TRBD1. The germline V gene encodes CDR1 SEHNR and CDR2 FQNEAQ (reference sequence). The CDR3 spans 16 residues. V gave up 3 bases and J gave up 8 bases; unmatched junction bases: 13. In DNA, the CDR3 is TGTGCCAGCAGCTTCTCATACACAGGGGGCGCCGGGGGCTACACCTTC. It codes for CASSFSYTGGAGGYTF.

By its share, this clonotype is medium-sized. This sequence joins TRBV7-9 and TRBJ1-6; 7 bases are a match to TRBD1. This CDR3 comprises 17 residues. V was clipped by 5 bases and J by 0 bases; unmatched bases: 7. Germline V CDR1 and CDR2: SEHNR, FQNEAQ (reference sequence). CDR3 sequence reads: CASSPNRGSSYNSPLHF. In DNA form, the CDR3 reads TGTGCCAGCAGCCCAAACAGGGGAAGCTCCTATAATTCACCCCTCCACTTT.

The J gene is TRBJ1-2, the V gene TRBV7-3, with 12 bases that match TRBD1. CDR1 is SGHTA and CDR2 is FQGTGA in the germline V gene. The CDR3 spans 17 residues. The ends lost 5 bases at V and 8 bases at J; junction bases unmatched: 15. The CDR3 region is CASSPNLLSGTGGGYTF. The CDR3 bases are TGTGCCAGCAGCCCAAACCTCCTGTCCGGGACAGGGGGCGGCTACACCTTC.

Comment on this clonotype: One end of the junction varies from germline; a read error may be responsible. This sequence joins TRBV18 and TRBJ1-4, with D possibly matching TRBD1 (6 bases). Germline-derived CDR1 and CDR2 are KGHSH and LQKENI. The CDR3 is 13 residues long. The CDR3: CASSPRSDSELLF. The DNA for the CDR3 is TGTGCCAGCTCACCACGTTCGGACAGTGAACTGCTTTTT.

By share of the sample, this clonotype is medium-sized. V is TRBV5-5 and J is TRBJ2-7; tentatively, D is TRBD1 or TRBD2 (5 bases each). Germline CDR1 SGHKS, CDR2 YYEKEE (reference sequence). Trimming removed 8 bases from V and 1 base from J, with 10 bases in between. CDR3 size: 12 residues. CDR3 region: CARPGPSYEQYF. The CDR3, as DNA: TGTGCCAGGCCGGGACCTTCCTACGAGCAGTACTTC.

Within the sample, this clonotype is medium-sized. CDR3 residues: CATRGLGGYTF. CDR3 nucleotides: TGTGCCACCAGGGGGCTGGGCGGCTACACCTTC. The V and J genes are TRBV27 and TRBJ1-2; 8 nucleotides agree with TRBD1. The CDR3 runs 11 residues. With V trimmed by 10 bases and J by 8 bases, 6 bases remained unmatched. Looked up from germline, CDR1 is MNHEY and CDR2 is SMNVEV (reference sequence).

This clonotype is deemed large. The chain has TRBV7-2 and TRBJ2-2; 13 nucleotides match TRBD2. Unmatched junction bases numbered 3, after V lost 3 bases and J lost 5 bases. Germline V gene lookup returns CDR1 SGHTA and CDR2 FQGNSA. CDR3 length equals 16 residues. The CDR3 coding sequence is TGTGCCAGCAGCTTTACTAGCGGGGGGGGGACCGGGGAGCTGTTTTTT. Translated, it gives CASSFTSGGGTGELFF.

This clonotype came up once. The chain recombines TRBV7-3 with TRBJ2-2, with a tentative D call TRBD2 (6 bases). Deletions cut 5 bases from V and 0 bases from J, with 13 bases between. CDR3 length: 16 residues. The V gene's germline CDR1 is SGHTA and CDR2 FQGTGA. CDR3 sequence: CASSPGLPANTGELFF. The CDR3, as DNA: TGTGCCAGCAGCCCCGGACTACCAGCGAACACCGGGGAGCTGTTTTTT. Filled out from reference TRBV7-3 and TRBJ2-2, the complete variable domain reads GAGVSQTPSNKVTEKGKYVELRCDPISGHTALYWYRQSLGQGPEFLIYFQGTGAADDSGLPNDRFFAVRPEGSVSTLKIQRTERGDSAVYLCASSPGLPANTGELFFGEGSRLTVL.

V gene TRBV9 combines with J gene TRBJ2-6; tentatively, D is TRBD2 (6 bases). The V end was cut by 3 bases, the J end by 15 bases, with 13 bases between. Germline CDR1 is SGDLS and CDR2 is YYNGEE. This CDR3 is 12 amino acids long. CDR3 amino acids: CASSDRSGYLTF. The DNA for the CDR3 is TGTGCCAGCAGCGACCGAAGCGGGTACCTGACTTTC.